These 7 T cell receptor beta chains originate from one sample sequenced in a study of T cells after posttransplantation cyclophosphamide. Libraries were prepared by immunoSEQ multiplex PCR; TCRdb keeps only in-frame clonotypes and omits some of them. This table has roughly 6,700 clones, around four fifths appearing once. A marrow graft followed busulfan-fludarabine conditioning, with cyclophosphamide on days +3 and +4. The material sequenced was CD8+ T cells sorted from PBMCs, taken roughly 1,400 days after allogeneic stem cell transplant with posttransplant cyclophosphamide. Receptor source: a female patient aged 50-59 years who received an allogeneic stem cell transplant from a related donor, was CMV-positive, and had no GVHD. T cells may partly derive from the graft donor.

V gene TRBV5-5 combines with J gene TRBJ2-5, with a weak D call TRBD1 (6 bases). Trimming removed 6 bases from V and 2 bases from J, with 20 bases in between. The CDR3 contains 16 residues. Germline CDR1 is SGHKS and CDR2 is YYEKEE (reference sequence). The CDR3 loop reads CASIHGQTHNQETQYF. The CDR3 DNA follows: TGTGCCAGCATCCACGGACAGACCCACAATCAAGAGACCCAGTACTTC.

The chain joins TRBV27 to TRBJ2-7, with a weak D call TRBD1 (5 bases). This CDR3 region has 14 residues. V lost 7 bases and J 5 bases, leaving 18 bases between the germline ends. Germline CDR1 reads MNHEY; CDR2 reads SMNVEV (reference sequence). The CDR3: CASTTLGRPNEQYF. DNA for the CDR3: TGTGCCAGCACGACCCTGGGGCGCCCCAACGAGCAGTACTTC.

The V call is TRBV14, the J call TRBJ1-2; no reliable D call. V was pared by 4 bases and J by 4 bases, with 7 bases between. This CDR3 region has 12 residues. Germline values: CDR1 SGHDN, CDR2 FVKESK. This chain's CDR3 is CASSPSSYGYTF. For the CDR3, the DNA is TGTGCCAGCAGCCCGTCCAGCTATGGCTACACCTTC.

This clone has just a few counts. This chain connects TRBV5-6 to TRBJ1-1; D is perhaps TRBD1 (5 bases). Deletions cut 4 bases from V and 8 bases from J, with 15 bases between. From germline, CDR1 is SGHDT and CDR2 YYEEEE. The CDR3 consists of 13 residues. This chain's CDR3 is CASSPITGSEAFF. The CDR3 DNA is TGTGCCAGCAGCCCGATAACAGGTTCCGAAGCTTTCTTT.

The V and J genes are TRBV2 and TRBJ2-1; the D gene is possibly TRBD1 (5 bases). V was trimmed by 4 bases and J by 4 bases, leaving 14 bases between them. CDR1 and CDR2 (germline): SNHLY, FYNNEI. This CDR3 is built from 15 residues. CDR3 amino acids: CASSVPAQGYNEQFF. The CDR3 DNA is TGTGCCAGCAGTGTCCCGGCCCAGGGTTACAATGAGCAGTTCTTC.

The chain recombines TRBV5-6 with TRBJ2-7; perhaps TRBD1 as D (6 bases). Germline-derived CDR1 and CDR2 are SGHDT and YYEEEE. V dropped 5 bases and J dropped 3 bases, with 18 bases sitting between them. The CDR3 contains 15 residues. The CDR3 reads CASRSTGTPIYEQYF. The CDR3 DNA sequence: TGTGCCAGCAGATCTACCGGGACACCCATCTACGAGCAGTACTTC.

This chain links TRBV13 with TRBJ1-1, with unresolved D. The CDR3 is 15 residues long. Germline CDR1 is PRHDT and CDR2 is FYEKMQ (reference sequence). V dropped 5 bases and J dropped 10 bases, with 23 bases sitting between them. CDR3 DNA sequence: TGTGCCAGCAGCGACGATACGCATCGAACATCAGGAGCTTTCTTT. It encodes CASSDDTHRTSGAFF.